The TCR beta chain described here comes from a study of blood T cell repertoires in COVID-19. Study background: Sites across the United States, Italy and Spain contributed samples from acute and convalescent COVID-19.

Germline loops: CDR1 LNHNV, CDR2 YYDKDF (reference sequence). The CDR3 covers 14 residues. V was clipped by 5 bases and J by 2 bases; unmatched bases: 4. Repertoires were generated with immunoSEQ multiplex PCR, while TCRdb's copy carries only in-frame clones and drops some. This sample has 35,000 to 45,000 clones; around 89% occur once, and the top ten carry 2.5% to 3%. Sequenced input: peripheral blood. This rearrangement joins TRBV15 to TRBJ1-2; 8 bases line up with TRBD1. The sequence came from a man aged 45-65 years with active COVID-19. CDR3 amino acids: CATSPRQGNYGYTF. The CDR3, as DNA: TGTGCCACCAGCCCCCGACAGGGGAACTATGGCTACACCTTC.